This TCR beta chain was documented in a study of blood T cells in healthy people across ages. The study, taken as a whole, reports: It was held that the diversity estimates obtained from one million T cells were underestimates.

Peripheral blood from each donor was collected in a volume of about 10 milliliters. Extraction of total RNA produced a minimum of 5.5 micrograms from each sample. The germline V gene encodes CDR1 SGHRS and CDR2 YFSETQ. The CDR3 runs to 14 residues. Trimming pared 0 bases from V and 1 base from J, leaving 7 bases between. Primed by a sample-barcoded 5' primer and a J-beta primer mix, a second PCR proceeded for about 6 to 11 cycles. Each of the samples gave a minimum of 3 million paired-end reads that contained CDR3. One entry per CDR3 protein results from TCRdb running MiXCR on the 5' RACE reads. The profile covers about 570,000 distinct CDR3 sequences, with about 25% appearing a single time and approximately 18% taken by the ten largest. Concerning this clonotype itself: The antigen remains unidentified. Since no conserved phenylalanine or tryptophan closes the CDR3, a read error is the likely cause.

The J gene is TRBJ1-1, the V gene TRBV5-1; D unresolved. Sequenced material: blood. This clonotype was obtained from a woman in her sixties or seventies in good health. Here the CDR3 reads CASSLEAGNTEAFS. The CDR3 DNA reads TGCGCCAGCAGCTTGGAAGCAGGGAACACTGAAGCTTTCTCT.